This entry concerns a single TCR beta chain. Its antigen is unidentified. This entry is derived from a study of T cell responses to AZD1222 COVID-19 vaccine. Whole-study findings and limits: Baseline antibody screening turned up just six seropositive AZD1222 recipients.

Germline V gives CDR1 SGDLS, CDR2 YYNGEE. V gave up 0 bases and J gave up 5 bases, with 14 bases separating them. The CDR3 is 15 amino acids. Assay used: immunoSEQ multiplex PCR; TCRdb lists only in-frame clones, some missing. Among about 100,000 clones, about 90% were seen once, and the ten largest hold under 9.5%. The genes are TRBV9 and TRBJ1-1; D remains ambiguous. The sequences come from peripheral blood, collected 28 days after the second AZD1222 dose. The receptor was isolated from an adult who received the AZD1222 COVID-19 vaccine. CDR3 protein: CASSVEPGVTTEAFF. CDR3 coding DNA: TGTGCCAGCAGCGTAGAGCCGGGTGTGACGACTGAAGCTTTCTTT.